This T cell receptor (beta chain) was sequenced for a study of cytomegalovirus exposure and HLA in healthy donors. Overall study: Earlier work reported approximately 110 million unique TCR beta sequences from about 180 million T cells. Study observations and caveats: In a later analysis, HLA-C alleles had the fewest associated TCRs, DRB1 alleles the most.

The V gene's germline CDR1 is SGHRS and CDR2 YFSETQ. CDR3 size: 17 residues. V was pared by 3 bases and J by 6 bases, with 24 bases between. PCR primers comprised 60 Vbeta and 13 Jbeta primers. Method: immunoSEQ multiplex PCR; TCRdb's copy keeps in-frame clones and lacks some. The sample includes roughly 220,000 clones, approximately 70% of them seen just once. Notes on this clone: Its antigen is currently unknown.

The source of this sequence is a woman in her twenties or thirties in good health and CMV-seronegative. Sequencing input: PBMCs. This sequence joins TRBV5-1 and TRBJ2-5, with D perhaps TRBD2 (6 bases). The chain's CDR3 is CASSSAGGQGGGKTQYF. The CDR3, as DNA: TGCGCCAGCAGCTCGGCCGGTGGGCAGGGTGGCGGGAAGACCCAGTACTTC.